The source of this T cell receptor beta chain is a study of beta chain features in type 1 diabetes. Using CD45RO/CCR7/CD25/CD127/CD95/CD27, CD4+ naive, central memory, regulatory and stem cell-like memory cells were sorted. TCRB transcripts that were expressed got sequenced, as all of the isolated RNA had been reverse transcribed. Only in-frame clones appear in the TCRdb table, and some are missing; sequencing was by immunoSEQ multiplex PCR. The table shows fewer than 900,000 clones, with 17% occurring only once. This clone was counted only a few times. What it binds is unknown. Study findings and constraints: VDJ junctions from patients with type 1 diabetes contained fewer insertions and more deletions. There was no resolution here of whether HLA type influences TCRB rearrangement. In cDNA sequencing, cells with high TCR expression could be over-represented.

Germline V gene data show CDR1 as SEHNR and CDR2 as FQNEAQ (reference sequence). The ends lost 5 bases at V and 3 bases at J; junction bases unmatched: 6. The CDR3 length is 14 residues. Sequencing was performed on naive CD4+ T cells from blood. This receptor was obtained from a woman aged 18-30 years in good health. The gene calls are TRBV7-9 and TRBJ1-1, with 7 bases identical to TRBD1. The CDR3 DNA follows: TGTGCCAGCAGCAAACAGGGGAGGGACACTGAAGCTTTCTTT. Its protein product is CASSKQGRDTEAFF.